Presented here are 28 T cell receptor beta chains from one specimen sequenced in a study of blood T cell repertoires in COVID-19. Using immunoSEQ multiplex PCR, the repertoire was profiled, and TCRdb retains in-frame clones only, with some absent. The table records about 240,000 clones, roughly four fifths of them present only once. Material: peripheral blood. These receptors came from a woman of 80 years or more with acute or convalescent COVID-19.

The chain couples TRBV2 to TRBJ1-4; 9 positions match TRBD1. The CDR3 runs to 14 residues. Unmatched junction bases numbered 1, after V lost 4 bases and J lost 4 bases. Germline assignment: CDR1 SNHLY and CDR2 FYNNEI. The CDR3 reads CASSGTGVNEKLFF. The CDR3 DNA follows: TGTGCCAGCAGTGGGACAGGGGTTAATGAAAAACTGTTTTTT.

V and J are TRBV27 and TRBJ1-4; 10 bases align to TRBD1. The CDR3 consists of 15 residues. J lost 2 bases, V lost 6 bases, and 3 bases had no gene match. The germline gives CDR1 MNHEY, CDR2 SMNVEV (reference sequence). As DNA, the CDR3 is TGTGCCAGCAGGGGACAGGGGTCGACTAATGAAAAACTGTTTTTT. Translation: CASRGQGSTNEKLFF.

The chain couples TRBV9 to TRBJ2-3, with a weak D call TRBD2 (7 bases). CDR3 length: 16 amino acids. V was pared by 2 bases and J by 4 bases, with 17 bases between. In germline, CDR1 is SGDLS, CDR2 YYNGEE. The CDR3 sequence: CASSVVGGAVSDTQYF. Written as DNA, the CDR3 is TGTGCCAGCAGCGTCGTAGGGGGGGCCGTCTCAGATACGCAGTATTTT.

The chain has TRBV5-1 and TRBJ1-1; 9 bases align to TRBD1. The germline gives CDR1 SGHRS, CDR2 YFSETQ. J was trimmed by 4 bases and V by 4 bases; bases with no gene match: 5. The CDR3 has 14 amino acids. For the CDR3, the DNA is TGCGCCAGCAGCCACGGGGACAGGGCCACTGAAGCTTTCTTT. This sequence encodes CASSHGDRATEAFF.

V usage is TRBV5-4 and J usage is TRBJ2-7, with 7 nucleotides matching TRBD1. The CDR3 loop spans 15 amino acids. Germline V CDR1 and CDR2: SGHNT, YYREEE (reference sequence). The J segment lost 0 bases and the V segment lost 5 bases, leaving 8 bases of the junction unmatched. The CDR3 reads CASSRTGVSSYEQYF. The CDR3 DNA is TGTGCCAGCAGTCGAACAGGGGTCAGCTCCTACGAGCAGTACTTC.

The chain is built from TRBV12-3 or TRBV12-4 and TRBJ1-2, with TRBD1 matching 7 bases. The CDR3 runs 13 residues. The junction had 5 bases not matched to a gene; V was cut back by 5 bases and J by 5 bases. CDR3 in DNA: TGTGCCAGCAGTCGGGACAGCTTGTATGGCTACACCTTC. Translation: CASSRDSLYGYTF.

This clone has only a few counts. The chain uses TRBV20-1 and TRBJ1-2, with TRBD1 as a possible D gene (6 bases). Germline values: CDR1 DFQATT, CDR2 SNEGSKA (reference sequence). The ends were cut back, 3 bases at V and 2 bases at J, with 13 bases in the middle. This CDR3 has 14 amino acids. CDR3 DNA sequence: TGCAGTGCTAGTACAGGACAGCCCAACTATGGCTACACCTTC. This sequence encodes CSASTGQPNYGYTF.

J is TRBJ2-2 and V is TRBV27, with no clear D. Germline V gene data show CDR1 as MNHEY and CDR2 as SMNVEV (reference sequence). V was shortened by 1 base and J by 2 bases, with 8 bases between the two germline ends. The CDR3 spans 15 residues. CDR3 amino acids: CASSLWPPNTGELFF. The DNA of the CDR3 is TGTGCCAGCAGTTTATGGCCACCAAACACCGGGGAGCTGTTTTTT.

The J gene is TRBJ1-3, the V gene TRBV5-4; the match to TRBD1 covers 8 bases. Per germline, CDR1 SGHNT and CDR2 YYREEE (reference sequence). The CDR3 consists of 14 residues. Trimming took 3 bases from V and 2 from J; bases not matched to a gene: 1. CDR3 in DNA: TGTGCCAGCAGCTCGGGACAGGCTGGAAACACCATATATTTT. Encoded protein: CASSSGQAGNTIYF.

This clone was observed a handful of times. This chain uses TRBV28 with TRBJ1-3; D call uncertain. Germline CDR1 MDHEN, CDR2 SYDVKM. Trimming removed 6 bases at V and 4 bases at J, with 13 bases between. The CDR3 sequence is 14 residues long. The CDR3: CASSLEGRGNTIYF. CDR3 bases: TGTGCCAGCAGCCTCGAGGGCAGGGGAAACACCATATATTTT.

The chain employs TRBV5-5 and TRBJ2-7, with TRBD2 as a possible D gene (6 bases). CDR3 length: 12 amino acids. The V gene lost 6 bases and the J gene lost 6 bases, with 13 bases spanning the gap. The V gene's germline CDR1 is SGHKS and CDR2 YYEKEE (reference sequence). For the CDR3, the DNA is TGTGCCAGCAACTTTGGAGGGGTCGAGCAGTACTTC. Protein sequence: CASNFGGVEQYF.

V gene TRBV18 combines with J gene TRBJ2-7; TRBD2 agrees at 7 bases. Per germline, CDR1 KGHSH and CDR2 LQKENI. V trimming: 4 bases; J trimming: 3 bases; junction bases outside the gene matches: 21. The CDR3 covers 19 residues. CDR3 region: CASSLGEGLIGLRFYEQYF. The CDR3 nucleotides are TGTGCCAGCTCACTCGGGGAGGGCCTGATTGGACTGCGGTTCTACGAGCAGTACTTC.

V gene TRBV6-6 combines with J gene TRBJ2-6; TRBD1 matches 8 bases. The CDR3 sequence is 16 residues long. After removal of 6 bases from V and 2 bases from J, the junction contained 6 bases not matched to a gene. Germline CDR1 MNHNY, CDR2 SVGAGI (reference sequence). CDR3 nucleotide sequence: TGTGCCAGCAGCGCCCAGGGGGCCCCTGGGGCCAACGTCCTGACTTTC. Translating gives CASSAQGAPGANVLTF.

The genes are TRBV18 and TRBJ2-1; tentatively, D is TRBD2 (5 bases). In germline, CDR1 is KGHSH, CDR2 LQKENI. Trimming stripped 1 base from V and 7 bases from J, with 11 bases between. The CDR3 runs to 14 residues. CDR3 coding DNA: TGTGCCAGCTCACCACTGAGGGAAGGGAATGAGCAGTTCTTC. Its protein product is CASSPLREGNEQFF. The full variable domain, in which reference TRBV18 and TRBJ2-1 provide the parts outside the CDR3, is NAGVMQNPRHLVRRRGQEARLRCSPMKGHSHVYWYRQLPEEGLKFMVYLQKENIIDESGMPKERFSAEFPKEGPSILRIQQVVRGDSAAYFCASSPLREGNEQFFGPGTRLTVL.

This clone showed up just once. CDR3 amino acids: CASSEAPGRYEQYF. Here the CDR3 DNA reads TGTGCCAGCAGTGAAGCGCCGGGGAGGTACGAGCAGTACTTC. The chain is built from TRBV6-1 and TRBJ2-7; possible D gene TRBD2, 6 bases. The germline V gene has CDR1 MNHNS and CDR2 SASEGT. The CDR3 runs to 14 residues. V was cut by 0 bases and J by 4 bases, with 10 bases left in between.

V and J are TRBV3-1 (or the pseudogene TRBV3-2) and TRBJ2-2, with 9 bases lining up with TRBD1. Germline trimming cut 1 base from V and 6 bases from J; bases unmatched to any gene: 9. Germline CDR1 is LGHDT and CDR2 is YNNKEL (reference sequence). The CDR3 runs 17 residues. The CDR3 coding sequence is TGTGCCAGCAGCCAAGTGGGGGGGACAGGGTATTCCGGGGAGCTGTTTTTT. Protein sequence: CASSQVGGTGYSGELFF.

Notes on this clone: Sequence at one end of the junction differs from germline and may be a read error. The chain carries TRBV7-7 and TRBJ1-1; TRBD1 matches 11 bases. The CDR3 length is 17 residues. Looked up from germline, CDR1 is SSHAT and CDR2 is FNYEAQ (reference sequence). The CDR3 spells CASSLRGTGGVNTEAFF. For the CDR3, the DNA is TGTGCTAGCAGCTTACGTGGGACAGGGGGAGTGAACACTGAAGCTTTCTTT.

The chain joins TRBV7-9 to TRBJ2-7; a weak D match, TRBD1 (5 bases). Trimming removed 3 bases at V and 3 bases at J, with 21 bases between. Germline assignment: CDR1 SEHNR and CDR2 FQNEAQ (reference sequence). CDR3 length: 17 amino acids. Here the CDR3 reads CASSLALSPQGIYEQYF. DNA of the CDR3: TGTGCCAGCAGCTTGGCCCTCTCCCCGCAGGGTATCTACGAGCAGTACTTC.

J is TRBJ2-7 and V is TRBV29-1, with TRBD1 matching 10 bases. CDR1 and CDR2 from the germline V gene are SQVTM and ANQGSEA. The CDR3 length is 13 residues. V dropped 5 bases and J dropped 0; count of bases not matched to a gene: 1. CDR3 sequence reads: CSVRTGGSYEQYF. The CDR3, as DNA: TGCAGCGTTCGGACAGGGGGCTCCTACGAGCAGTACTTC.

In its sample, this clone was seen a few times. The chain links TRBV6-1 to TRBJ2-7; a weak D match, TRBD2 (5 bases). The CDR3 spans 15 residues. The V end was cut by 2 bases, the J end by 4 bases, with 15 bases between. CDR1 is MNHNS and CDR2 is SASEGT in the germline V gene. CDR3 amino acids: CASSEPAGGGYEQYF. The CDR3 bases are TGTGCCAGCAGTGAACCGGCAGGTGGCGGGTACGAGCAGTACTTC.

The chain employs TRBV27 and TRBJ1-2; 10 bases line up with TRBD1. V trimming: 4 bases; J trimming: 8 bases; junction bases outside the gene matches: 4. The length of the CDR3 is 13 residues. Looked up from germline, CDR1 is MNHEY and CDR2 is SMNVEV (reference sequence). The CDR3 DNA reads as TGTGCCAGCAGTTCGACAGGGGGCCGAGGCTACACCTTC. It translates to CASSSTGGRGYTF.

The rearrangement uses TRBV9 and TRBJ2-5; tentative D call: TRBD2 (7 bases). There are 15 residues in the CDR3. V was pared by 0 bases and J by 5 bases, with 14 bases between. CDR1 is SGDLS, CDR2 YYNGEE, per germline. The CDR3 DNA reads TGTGCCAGCAGCGTAGACACCCGGGGGGCTGAGACCCAGTACTTC. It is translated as CASSVDTRGAETQYF.

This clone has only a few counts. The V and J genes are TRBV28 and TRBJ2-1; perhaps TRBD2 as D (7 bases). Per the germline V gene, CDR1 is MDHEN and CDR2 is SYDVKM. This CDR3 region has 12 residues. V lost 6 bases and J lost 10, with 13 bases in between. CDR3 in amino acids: CASSLGGQEQFF. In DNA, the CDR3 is TGTGCCAGCAGCCTCGGGGGGCAAGAGCAGTTCTTC.

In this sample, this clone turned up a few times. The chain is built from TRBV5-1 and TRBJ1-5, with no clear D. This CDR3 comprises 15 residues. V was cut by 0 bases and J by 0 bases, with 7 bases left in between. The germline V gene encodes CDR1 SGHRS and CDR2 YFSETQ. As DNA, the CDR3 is TGCGCCAGCAGCTTGGCCGGGAATAGCAATCAGCCCCAGCATTTT. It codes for CASSLAGNSNQPQHF.

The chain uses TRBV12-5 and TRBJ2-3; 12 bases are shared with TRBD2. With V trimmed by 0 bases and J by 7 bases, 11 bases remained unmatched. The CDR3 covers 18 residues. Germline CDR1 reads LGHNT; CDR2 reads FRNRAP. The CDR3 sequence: CASGLVLEASGGAYTQYF. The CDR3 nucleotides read TGTGCTAGTGGTTTGGTACTAGAGGCTAGCGGGGGGGCGTATACGCAGTATTTT.

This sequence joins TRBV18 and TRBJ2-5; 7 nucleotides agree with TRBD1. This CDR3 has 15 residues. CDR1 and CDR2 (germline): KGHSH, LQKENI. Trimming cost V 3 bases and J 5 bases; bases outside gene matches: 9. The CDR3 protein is CASSPTTGVRETQYF. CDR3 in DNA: TGTGCCAGCTCACCCACCACAGGGGTTAGGGAGACCCAGTACTTC. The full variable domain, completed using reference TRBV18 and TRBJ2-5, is NAGVMQNPRHLVRRRGQEARLRCSPMKGHSHVYWYRQLPEEGLKFMVYLQKENIIDESGMPKERFSAEFPKEGPSILRIQQVVRGDSAAYFCASSPTTGVRETQYFGPGTRLLVL.

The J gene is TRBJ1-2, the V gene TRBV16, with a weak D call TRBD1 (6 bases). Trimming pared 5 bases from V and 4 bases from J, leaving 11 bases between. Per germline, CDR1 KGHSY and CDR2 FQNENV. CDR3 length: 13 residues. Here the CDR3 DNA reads TGTGCCAGCAGCGCTGACAGGTCCTATGGCTACACCTTC. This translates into CASSADRSYGYTF.

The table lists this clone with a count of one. The CDR3 protein is CASSLAGLETQYF. Written as DNA, the CDR3 is TGTGCCAGCAGTTTGGCGGGATTAGAGACCCAGTACTTC. The V gene is TRBV28, the J gene TRBJ2-5; a weak D match, TRBD2 (6 bases). The CDR3 is made up of 13 amino acids. V was trimmed by 3 bases and J by 4 bases, leaving 9 bases between them. Germline V gives CDR1 MDHEN, CDR2 SYDVKM.